This T cell receptor beta chain was sequenced in a study of T cells after yellow fever vaccination. About this clonotype itself: Its antigen is unknown.

CDR1 and CDR2 from the germline V gene are DFQATT and SNEGSKA (reference sequence). The ends were cut back, 5 bases at V and 8 bases at J, with 16 bases in the middle. There are 14 residues in the CDR3. Findings and caveats of the study: In post-booster samples, most primary-vaccination clones reappeared (about 96% CD4, roughly 90% CD8).

TCRdb passed the 5' RACE reads through MiXCR, listing each CDR3 protein once. The data contain 150,000 to 200,000 distinct CDR3 sequences, 9.5% to 11% of them seen just once; the ten biggest clones take up about 40%. The chain has TRBV20-1 and TRBJ1-6; D remains ambiguous. The material was CD8+ T cells sorted from PBMCs, obtained 15 days after the yellow fever booster vaccination. The source is a man younger than 35 who received the YFV17D yellow fever vaccine. The DNA for the CDR3 is TGCAGTGCTTTCTCCCTAGGACGGCATTCACCCCTCCACTTT. This translates into CSAFSLGRHSPLHF.